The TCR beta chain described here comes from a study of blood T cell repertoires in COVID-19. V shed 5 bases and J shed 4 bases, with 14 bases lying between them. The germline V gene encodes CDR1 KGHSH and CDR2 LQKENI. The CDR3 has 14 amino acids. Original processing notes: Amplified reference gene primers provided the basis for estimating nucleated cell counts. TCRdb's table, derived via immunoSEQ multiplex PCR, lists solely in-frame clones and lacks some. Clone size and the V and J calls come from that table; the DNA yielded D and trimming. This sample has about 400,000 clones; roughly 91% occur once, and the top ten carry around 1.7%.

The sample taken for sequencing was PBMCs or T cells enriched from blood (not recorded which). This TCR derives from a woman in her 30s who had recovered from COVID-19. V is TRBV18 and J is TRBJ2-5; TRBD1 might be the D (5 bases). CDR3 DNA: TGTGCCAGCTCAGAAGCAGGGCCCCTAGAGACCCAGTACTTC. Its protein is CASSEAGPLETQYF.